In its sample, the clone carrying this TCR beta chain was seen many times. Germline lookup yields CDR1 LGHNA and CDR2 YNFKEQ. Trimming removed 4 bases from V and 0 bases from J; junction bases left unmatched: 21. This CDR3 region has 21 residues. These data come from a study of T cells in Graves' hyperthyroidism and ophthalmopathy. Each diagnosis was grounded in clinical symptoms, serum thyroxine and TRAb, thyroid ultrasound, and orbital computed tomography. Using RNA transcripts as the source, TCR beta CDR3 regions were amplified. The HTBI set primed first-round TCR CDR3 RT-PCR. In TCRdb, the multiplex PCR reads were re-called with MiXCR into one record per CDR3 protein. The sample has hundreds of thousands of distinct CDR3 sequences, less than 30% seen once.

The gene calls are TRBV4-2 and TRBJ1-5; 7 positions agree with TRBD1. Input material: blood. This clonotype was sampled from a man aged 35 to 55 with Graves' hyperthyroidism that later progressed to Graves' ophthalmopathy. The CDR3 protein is CASSPGPQPGQIDDSNQPQHF. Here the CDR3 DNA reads TGTGCCAGCAGCCCCGGTCCCCAACCGGGACAGATCGACGATAGCAATCAGCCCCAGCATTTT.